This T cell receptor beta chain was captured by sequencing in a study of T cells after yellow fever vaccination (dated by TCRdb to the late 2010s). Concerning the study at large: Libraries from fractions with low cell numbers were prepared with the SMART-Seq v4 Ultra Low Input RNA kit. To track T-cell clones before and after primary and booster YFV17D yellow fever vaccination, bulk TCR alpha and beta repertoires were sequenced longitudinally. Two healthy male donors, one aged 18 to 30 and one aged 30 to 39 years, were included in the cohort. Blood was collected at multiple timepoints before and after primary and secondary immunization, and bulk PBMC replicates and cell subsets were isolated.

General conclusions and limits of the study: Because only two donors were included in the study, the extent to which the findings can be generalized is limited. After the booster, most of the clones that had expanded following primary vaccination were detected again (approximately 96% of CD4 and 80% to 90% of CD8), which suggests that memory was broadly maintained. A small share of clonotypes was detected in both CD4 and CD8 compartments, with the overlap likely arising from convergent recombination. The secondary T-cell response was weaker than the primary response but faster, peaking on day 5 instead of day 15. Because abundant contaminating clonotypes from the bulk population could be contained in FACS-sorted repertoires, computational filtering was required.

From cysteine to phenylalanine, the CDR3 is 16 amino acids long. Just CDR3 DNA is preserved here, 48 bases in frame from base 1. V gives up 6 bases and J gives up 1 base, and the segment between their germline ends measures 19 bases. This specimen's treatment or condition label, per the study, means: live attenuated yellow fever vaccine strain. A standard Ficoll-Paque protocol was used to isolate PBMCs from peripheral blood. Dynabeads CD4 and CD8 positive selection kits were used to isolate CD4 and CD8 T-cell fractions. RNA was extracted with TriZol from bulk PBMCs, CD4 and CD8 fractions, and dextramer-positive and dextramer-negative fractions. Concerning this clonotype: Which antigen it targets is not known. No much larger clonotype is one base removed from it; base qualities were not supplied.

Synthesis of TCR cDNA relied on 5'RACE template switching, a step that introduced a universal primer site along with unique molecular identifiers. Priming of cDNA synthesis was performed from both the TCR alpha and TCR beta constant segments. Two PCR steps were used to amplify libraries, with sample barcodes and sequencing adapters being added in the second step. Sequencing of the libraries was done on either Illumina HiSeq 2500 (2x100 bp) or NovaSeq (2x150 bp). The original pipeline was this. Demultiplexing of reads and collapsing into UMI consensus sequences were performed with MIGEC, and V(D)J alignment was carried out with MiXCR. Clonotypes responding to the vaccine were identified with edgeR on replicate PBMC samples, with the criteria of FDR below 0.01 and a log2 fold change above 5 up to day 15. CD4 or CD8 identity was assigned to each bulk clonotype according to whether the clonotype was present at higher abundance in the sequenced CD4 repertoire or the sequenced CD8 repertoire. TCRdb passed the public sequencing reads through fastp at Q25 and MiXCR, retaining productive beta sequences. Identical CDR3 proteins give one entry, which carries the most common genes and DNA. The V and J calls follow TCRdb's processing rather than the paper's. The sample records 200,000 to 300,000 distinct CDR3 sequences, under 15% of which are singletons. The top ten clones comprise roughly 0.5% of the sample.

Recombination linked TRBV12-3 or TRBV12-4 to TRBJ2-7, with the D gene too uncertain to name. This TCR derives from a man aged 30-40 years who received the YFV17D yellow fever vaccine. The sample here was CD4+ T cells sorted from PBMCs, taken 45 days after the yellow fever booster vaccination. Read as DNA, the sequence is TGTGCCAGCAGCCAAACTGGACCCGCGAGATCCTACGAGCAGTACTTC. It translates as CASSQTGPARSYEQYF.